The entry below gives a single TCR beta chain sequence along with its context. This entry belongs to a study of blood T cell repertoires in COVID-19. Across the study: The United States, Italy and Spain provided the acute and convalescent COVID-19 samples. T cells, B-cell-depleted T cells, or PBMCs supplied cDNA or gDNA.

Study processing details: From reference gene primer amplification, estimates of nucleated cell counts were derived. The method was immunoSEQ multiplex PCR; TCRdb's version includes in-frame clones alone and lacks a portion of them. The V and J calls and clone size were taken over from that table, and D and trimming were inferred from the DNA. Here the sample spans tens of thousands of clones, 89% being singletons. Sequenced material: peripheral blood. This TCR was sampled from a man between 70 and 80 years old with active or convalescent COVID-19.

For the CDR3, the DNA is TGCGCCAGCAGCTTGGCCCTAGCGGGGATTGAGACCCAGTACTTC. It codes for CASSLALAGIETQYF. The V gene is TRBV5-1, the J gene TRBJ2-5; the match to TRBD2 covers 9 bases. The CDR3 spans 15 residues. V trimming: 0 bases; J trimming: 5 bases; junction bases outside the gene matches: 5. The germline gives CDR1 SGHRS, CDR2 YFSETQ. The variable domain in full, with the rest retrieved from reference TRBV5-1 and TRBJ2-5, is KAGVTQTPRYLIKTRGQQVTLSCSPISGHRSVSWYQQTPGQGLQFLFEYFSETQRNKGNFPGRFSGRQFSNSRSEMNVSTLELGDSALYLCASSLALAGIETQYFGPGTRLLVL.